These 22 T cell receptor beta chains were all obtained from the same sample, sequenced in a study of blood T cell repertoires in COVID-19. Profiling relied on immunoSEQ multiplex PCR, and the TCRdb table lists in-frame clones only, not all of them. The table includes about 250,000 clones, around 84% detected once. Source material: PBMCs or T cells enriched from blood (not recorded which). All receptors derive from a man in his forties or fifties who had recovered from COVID-19.

This sequence joins TRBV5-4 and TRBJ2-5; the match to TRBD2 covers 7 bases. CDR1 is SGHNT, CDR2 YYREEE, per germline (reference sequence). Losses at the gene ends were 2 bases for V and 5 bases for J; bases not matched to a gene: 3. The CDR3 runs to 13 residues. CDR3 coding DNA: TGTGCCAGCAGCTTTTTGGGGGGGGAGACCCAGTACTTC. Amino acid sequence: CASSFLGGETQYF.

This clone came up a few times. The chain carries TRBV7-9 and TRBJ2-3; D unresolved. The CDR3 totals 13 residues. V lost 7 bases to trimming and J lost 5 bases, with 13 bases between them. The germline CDR1 and CDR2 sequences are SEHNR and FQNEAQ (reference sequence). Here the CDR3 reads CASTRSGKDTQYF. CDR3 nucleotides: TGTGCCAGCACCCGTTCCGGTAAAGATACGCAGTATTTT.

This clone was seen a handful of times. The chain uses TRBV19 and TRBJ1-4, with TRBD1 matching 7 bases. CDR3 length: 15 amino acids. After removal of 4 bases from V and 7 bases from J, the junction contained 9 bases not matched to a gene. Germline CDR1 and CDR2: LNHDA and SQIVND (reference sequence). CDR3 coding DNA: TGTGCCAGTAGTACAGGACAGGTGGGACGTGAAAAACTGTTTTTT. As protein: CASSTGQVGREKLFF. The variable domain in full, with the rest retrieved from reference TRBV19 and TRBJ1-4, is DGGITQSPKYLFRKEGQNVTLSCEQNLNHDAMYWYRQDPGQGLRLIYYSQIVNDFQKGDIAEGYSVSREKKESFPLTVTSAQKNPTAFYLCASSTGQVGREKLFFGSGTQLSVL.

This clone was seen a few times. For the CDR3, the DNA is TGCGCCAGCAGTCAATGGGGGACACTTTATTACAATGAGCAGTTCTTC. This gives the protein CASSQWGTLYYNEQFF. The rearrangement links TRBV23-1 to TRBJ2-1; D is possibly TRBD1 (6 bases). TRBV23-1 is an ORF; its function is uncertain. Between the trimmed V and J ends, which lost 1 base and 4 bases, there was a span of 14 bases. The CDR3 is 16 amino acids.

V and J are TRBV27 and TRBJ2-2; TRBD2 agrees at 7 bases. This CDR3 spans 16 amino acids. Germline V lookup: CDR1 MNHEY, CDR2 SMNVEV (reference sequence). Germline trimming cut 5 bases from V and 1 base from J; bases unmatched to any gene: 7. CDR3 DNA sequence: TGTGCCAGCAGTATCTTCGGCGGGAGGAACACCGGGGAGCTGTTTTTT. Translating it yields CASSIFGGRNTGELFF.

The genes are TRBV9 and TRBJ2-7; D perhaps matches TRBD1 (5 bases). The germline CDR1 and CDR2 sequences are SGDLS and YYNGEE. The CDR3 covers 15 residues. Trimming took off 6 bases at V and 2 bases at J, with 18 bases between the two ends. The CDR3 region is CASTLGADNPYEQYF. The CDR3 nucleotides are TGTGCCAGCACCCTAGGGGCAGATAATCCCTACGAGCAGTACTTC.

The chain links TRBV4-2 to TRBJ2-1; TRBD2 matches at 8 bases. CDR1 is LGHNA and CDR2 is YNFKEQ in the germline V gene. Trimming cost V 5 bases and J 2 bases; bases outside gene matches: 5. The CDR3 runs to 15 residues. In DNA form, the CDR3 reads TGTGCCAGCAGCTTGGGCGGGGGGACCTACAATGAGCAGTTCTTC. Translation gives CASSLGGGTYNEQFF.

The chain carries TRBV10-1 and TRBJ2-3; 14 nucleotides agree with TRBD2. CDR1 and CDR2 (germline): WNHNN, SYGVQD (reference sequence). The CDR3 extends over 14 amino acids. V was pared by 10 bases and J by 7 bases, with 7 bases of the junction left unmatched. In DNA form, the CDR3 reads TGCGCCACCGAAGGGACTAGCGGGGGCAATACGCAGTATTTT. This gives the protein CATEGTSGGNTQYF.

The chain is built from TRBV4-2 and TRBJ2-7, with 9 positions matching TRBD2. Germline CDR1 is LGHNA and CDR2 is YNFKEQ. The V gene end was trimmed by 4 bases and the J gene end by 2 bases; junction bases not matched to a gene: 6. This CDR3 has 15 residues. This CDR3 is CASSPRGGKPYEQYF. In DNA form, the CDR3 reads TGTGCCAGCAGCCCGCGGGGGGGGAAGCCCTACGAGCAGTACTTC.

This clone has just one count. The chain combines TRBV28 with TRBJ2-2; TRBD2 agrees at 9 bases. V was pared by 2 bases and J by 0 bases, with 4 bases of the junction left unmatched. Germline V CDR1 and CDR2: MDHEN, SYDVKM. The CDR3 length is 17 residues. As DNA, the CDR3 is TGTGCCAGCAGTTTACTAGCGGGGATTTCGAACACCGGGGAGCTGTTTTTT. This gives the protein CASSLLAGISNTGELFF.

The V and J genes are TRBV6-5 and TRBJ1-2; no clear D. Per the germline V gene, CDR1 is MNHEY and CDR2 is SVGAGI. The V and J ends lost 0 bases and 5 bases respectively, with 13 bases between them. The length of the CDR3 is 15 residues. CDR3 residues: CASSYSKGGDYGYTF. DNA of the CDR3: TGTGCCAGCAGTTACTCGAAAGGCGGGGATTATGGCTACACCTTC.

The V call is TRBV27, the J call TRBJ1-1, with TRBD1 identical over 8 bases. Germline values: CDR1 MNHEY, CDR2 SMNVEV (reference sequence). The V and J ends lost 5 bases and 2 bases, in that order; junction bases with no gene match: 10. CDR3 size: 16 residues. As DNA, the CDR3 is TGTGCCAGCAGTCCCGGACAGGGAGGGGGCAACACTGAAGCTTTCTTT. Its protein product is CASSPGQGGGNTEAFF.

The chain combines TRBV5-4 with TRBJ2-1; the D is unclear. Trimming shortened V by 1 base and J by 2 bases, and 7 bases separated the two germline ends. The CDR3 extends over 14 amino acids. CDR1 and CDR2 from the germline V gene are SGHNT and YYREEE (reference sequence). CDR3 in DNA: TGTGCCAGCAGCTTGCCCAGTACCTACAATGAGCAGTTCTTC. This sequence encodes CASSLPSTYNEQFF.

CDR3 residues: CASSVQGADTEAFF. The CDR3 coding sequence is TGTGCCAGCAGCGTACAGGGGGCAGACACTGAAGCTTTCTTT. This chain uses TRBV9 with TRBJ1-1, with 8 nucleotides matching TRBD1. V lost 1 base, J lost 3 bases, and 2 bases stayed unmatched. The CDR3 is 14 residues long. Germline-derived CDR1 and CDR2 are SGDLS and YYNGEE.

The chain carries TRBV3-1 (or the pseudogene TRBV3-2) and TRBJ2-2; 9 nucleotides agree with TRBD2. From germline, CDR1 is LGHDT and CDR2 YNNKEL (reference sequence). The V segment lost 4 bases and the J segment 5 bases; nucleotides outside the gene matches: 5. The CDR3 sequence is 15 residues long. The CDR3 spells CASSRGLAGTGELFF. As DNA, the CDR3 is TGTGCCAGCAGCCGGGGACTAGCCGGAACCGGGGAGCTGTTTTTT.

This sequence joins TRBV9 and TRBJ1-3, with a possible D match to TRBD1 (6 bases). The CDR3 runs 16 residues. Trimming cost V 3 bases and J 0 bases, with 13 bases left between them. From germline, CDR1 is SGDLS and CDR2 YYNGEE. The CDR3 sequence is CASSEETGNSGNTIYF. The CDR3, as DNA: TGTGCCAGCAGCGAGGAGACAGGCAACTCTGGAAACACCATATATTTT.

The table lists this clone with a few counts. CDR3 DNA: TGTGCCAGCAGTTACCCCAGGACAGGCACGGGGCCTGAAGCTTTCTTT. It encodes CASSYPRTGTGPEAFF. The chain recombines TRBV6-2 or TRBV6-3 with TRBJ1-1, with 7 positions matching TRBD1. The CDR3 contains 16 residues. V lost 2 bases to trimming and J lost 6 bases; unmatched junction nucleotides: 12. CDR1 and CDR2 (germline): MNHEY, SVGEGT.

This chain uses TRBV19 with TRBJ2-7, with a possible D match to TRBD2 (6 bases). Deletions cut 6 bases from V and 6 bases from J, with 18 bases between. The CDR3 runs to 14 residues. CDR1 is LNHDA and CDR2 is SQIVND in the germline V gene (reference sequence). The CDR3 is CASSAYSVGGEQYF. The CDR3 region has the DNA TGTGCCAGTAGCGCATACAGCGTGGGGGGCGAGCAGTACTTC.

V usage is TRBV18 and J usage is TRBJ1-1, with a tentative D call TRBD1 (6 bases). This CDR3 contains 15 residues. Trimming stripped 1 base from V and 4 bases from J, with 13 bases between. Germline CDR1 is KGHSH and CDR2 is LQKENI. The CDR3 loop reads CASSPRGGLGTEAFF. The DNA for the CDR3 is TGTGCCAGCTCACCACGCGGGGGGCTGGGCACTGAAGCTTTCTTT.

In DNA, the CDR3 is TGTGCCAGCAGTGAGCAGGGTGGTGACACTGAAGCTTTCTTT. Translated: CASSEQGGDTEAFF. V usage is TRBV6-1 and J usage is TRBJ1-1, with D maybe TRBD1 (5 bases). In germline, CDR1 is MNHNS, CDR2 SASEGT. The length of the CDR3 is 14 residues. Trimming took 3 bases from V and 3 from J, leaving 11 bases between them.

The chain combines TRBV10-3 with TRBJ1-2, with D uncertain. The ends were cut back, 11 bases at V and 2 bases at J, with 12 bases in the middle. Germline CDR1 reads ENHRY; CDR2 reads SYGVKD. The CDR3 spans 12 residues. The CDR3 is CASSGENYGYTF. The CDR3 DNA sequence: TGTGCCTCCTCAGGCGAGAACTATGGCTACACCTTC.

The V call is TRBV7-2, the J call TRBJ1-2; 8 bases fit TRBD1. The CDR3 totals 18 residues. The V gene's germline CDR1 is SGHTA and CDR2 FQGNSA. With 2 bases clipped from V and 4 bases from J, the junction kept 15 bases outside the gene matches. Written as DNA, the CDR3 is TGTGCCAGCAGCTTATCGACTAACCGGGCAGGGGGCGGCTATGGCTACACCTTC. Residues: CASSLSTNRAGGGYGYTF.